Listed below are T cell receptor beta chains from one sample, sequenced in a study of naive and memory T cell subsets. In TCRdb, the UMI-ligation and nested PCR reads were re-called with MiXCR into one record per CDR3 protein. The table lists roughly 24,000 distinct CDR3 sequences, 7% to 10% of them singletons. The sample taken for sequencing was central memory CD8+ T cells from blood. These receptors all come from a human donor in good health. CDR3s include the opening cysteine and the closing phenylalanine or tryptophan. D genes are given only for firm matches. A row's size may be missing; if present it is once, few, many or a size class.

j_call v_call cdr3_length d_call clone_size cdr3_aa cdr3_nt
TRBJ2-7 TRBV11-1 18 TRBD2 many CASSPNSPGTSITYEQYF TGTGCCAGCAGCCCAAACTCCCCCGGGACTAGTATAACCTACGAGCAGTACTTC
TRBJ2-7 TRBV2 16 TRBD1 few CASSWSGTGGPYEQYF TGTGCCAGCAGCTGGAGCGGGACAGGGGGCCCCTACGAGCAGTACTTC
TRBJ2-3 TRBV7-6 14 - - CASSFGVGTDTQYF TGTGCCAGCAGCTTCGGCGTTGGCACAGATACGCAGTATTTT
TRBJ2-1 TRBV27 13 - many CASSLSAVREQFF TGTGCCAGCAGTTTATCTGCGGTTCGTGAGCAGTTCTTC
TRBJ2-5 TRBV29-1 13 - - CSVPTSLEETQYF TGCAGCGTTCCTACTAGCTTGGAAGAGACCCAGTACTTC
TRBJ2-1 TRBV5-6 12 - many CASTLPGNEQFF TGTGCCAGCACTCTGCCCGGGAATGAGCAGTTCTTC
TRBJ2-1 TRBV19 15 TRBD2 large CASSMGTSGSDEQFF TGTGCCAGTAGTATGGGGACTAGCGGGAGCGATGAGCAGTTCTTC
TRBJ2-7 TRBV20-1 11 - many CSAREGYEQYF TGCAGTGCTAGGGAGGGGTACGAGCAGTACTTC
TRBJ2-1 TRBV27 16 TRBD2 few CASSLPPGLEEAEQFF TGTGCCAGCAGTCTCCCACCTGGACTAGAAGAGGCTGAGCAGTTCTTC
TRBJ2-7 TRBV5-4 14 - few CASSVGWGAVEQYF TGTGCCAGCAGCGTCGGTTGGGGGGCTGTGGAGCAGTACTTC
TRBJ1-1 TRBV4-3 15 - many CASSQKAEMNTEAFF TGCGCCAGCAGCCAAAAGGCGGAAATGAACACTGAAGCTTTCTTT
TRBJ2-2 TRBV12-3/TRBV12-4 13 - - CASSPDNTGELFF TGTGCCAGCAGCCCGGACAACACCGGGGAGCTGTTTTTT
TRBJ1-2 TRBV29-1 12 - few CSVDTDENGYTF TGCAGCGTTGATACTGACGAAAATGGCTACACCTTC
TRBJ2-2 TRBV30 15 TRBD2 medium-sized CAWSVAGDNVGELFF TGTGCCTGGAGTGTAGCGGGAGATAATGTCGGGGAGCTGTTTTTT
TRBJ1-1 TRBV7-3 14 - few CASSFTGSNTEAFF TGTGCCAGCAGCTTCACGGGTTCGAACACTGAAGCTTTCTTT
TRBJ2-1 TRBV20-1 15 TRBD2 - CSAGDGERDYNEQFF TGCAGTGCTGGCGACGGCGAGCGGGATTACAATGAGCAGTTCTTC
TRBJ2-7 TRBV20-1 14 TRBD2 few CSARDGIAGYEQYF TGCAGTGCTAGAGATGGAATAGCGGGATATGAGCAGTACTTC
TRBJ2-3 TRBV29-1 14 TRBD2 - CSVGLAGITDTQYF TGCAGCGTGGGACTAGCGGGGATCACAGATACGCAGTATTTT
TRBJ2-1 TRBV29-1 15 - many CSVVNLRVRFNEQFF TGCAGCGTTGTAAATTTGCGGGTCCGATTCAATGAGCAGTTCTTC
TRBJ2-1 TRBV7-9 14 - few CASSFIGPYNEQFF TGTGCCAGCAGCTTTATAGGGCCCTACAATGAGCAGTTCTTC
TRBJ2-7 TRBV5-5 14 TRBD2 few CASSLELAGYEQYF TGTGCCAGCAGCTTGGAACTAGCGGGGTACGAGCAGTACTTC
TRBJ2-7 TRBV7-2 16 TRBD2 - CASSLRREGPHYEQYF TGTGCCAGCAGCTTAAGGCGGGAGGGCCCTCACTACGAGCAGTACTTC
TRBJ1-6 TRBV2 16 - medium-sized CASYPWNRDYNSPLHF TGTGCCAGCTACCCATGGAACAGGGACTATAATTCACCCCTCCACTTT
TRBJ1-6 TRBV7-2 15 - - CASSLDLGYNSPLHF TGTGCCAGCAGCTTAGATCTGGGGTATAATTCACCCCTCCACTTT
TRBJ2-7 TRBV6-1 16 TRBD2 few CASSEQPGLGSIEQYF TGTGCCAGCAGTGAACAACCGGGACTAGGGAGTATCGAGCAGTACTTC
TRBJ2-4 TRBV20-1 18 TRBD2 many CSARDPSGRSGAKNIQYF TGCAGTGCTAGAGATCCTAGCGGGAGGTCCGGGGCCAAAAACATTCAGTACTTC
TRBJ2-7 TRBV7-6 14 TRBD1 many CASSPLGQALEQYF TGTGCCAGCAGCCCCCTGGGACAGGCCTTAGAACAGTACTTC
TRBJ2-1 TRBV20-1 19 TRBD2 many CSAPEGGAGVGLSYNEQFF TGCAGTGCTCCAGAGGGGGGAGCGGGAGTGGGACTCTCCTACAATGAGCAGTTCTTC
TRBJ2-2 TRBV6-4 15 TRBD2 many CASSRLAGDTGELFF TGTGCCAGCAGTCGACTAGCGGGAGACACCGGGGAGCTGTTTTTT
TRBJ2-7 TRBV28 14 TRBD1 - CASSLTGGINEQYF TGTGCCAGCAGTTTAACAGGGGGCATAAACGAGCAGTACTTC
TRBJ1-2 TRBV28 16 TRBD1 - CASSLGQGASNYGYTF TGTGCCAGCAGTTTGGGGCAGGGGGCTTCTAACTATGGCTACACCTTC
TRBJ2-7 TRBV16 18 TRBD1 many CASSQGLPAGQGTVEQYF TGTGCCAGCAGCCAAGGCCTCCCTGCGGGACAGGGGACGGTCGAGCAGTACTTC
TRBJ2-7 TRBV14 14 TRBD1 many CASSQVGQGHEQYF TGTGCCAGCAGCCAGGTGGGACAGGGGCACGAGCAGTACTTC
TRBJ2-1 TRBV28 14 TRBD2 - CASSRTSGRAEQFF TGTGCCAGCAGCCGGACTAGCGGGAGGGCTGAGCAGTTCTTC
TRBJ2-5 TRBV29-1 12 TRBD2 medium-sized CSASGTSETQYF TGCAGCGCTAGCGGGACATCCGAGACCCAGTACTTC
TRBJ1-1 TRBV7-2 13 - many CASSLTGNTEAFF TGTGCCAGCAGCTTAACGGGGAACACTGAAGCTTTCTTT
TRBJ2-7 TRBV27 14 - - CASSLSLALNEQYF TGTGCCAGCAGTCTTTCTTTAGCTCTTAACGAGCAGTACTTC
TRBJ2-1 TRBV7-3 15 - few CASSLGRERYNEQFF TGTGCCAGCAGCTTGGGGCGGGAAAGGTACAATGAGCAGTTCTTC
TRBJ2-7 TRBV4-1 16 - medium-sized CASSQGGGNPSYEQYF TGCGCCAGCAGCCAAGGAGGAGGCAACCCCTCCTACGAGCAGTACTTC
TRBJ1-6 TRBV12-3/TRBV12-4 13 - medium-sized CATSGTYNSPLHF TGTGCCACGTCCGGGACGTATAATTCACCCCTCCACTTT
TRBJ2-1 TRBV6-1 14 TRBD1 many CASPSGTDNNEQFF TGTGCCAGCCCCTCCGGGACAGACAACAATGAGCAGTTCTTC
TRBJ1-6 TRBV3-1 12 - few CASSHGNSPLHF TGTGCCAGCAGCCATGGGAATTCACCCCTCCACTTT
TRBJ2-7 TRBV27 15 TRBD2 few CASSLLGLAVNEQYF TGTGCCAGCAGTTTATTGGGACTAGCGGTAAACGAGCAGTACTTC